Shown below are 20 T cell receptor beta chains from a single sample sequenced in a study of identical twins. TCRdb re-analysed the 5' RACE reads in MiXCR, keeping a single row per CDR3 protein. Of some 1,600,000 distinct CDR3 sequences in the sample, roughly 35% are singletons; the top ten hold 0.25% to 0.3%. Specimen: cord blood. All receptors come from a newborn girl in good health.

This clonotype was detected only once. A clone one base away is much larger, so this may be a read error. CDR3 coding DNA: TGTGCCAGCAGCCAAGATCCCCATGCTTCCAGGACTCCAACCCTAAATGAGCAGTTCTTC. Protein sequence: CASSQDPHASRTPTLNEQFF. The rearrangement joins TRBV4-2 to TRBJ2-1; D perhaps matches TRBD2 (5 bases). This CDR3 is built from 20 residues. Germline V gives CDR1 LGHNA, CDR2 YNFKEQ. The V gene lost 0 bases and the J gene lost 7 bases, with 28 bases spanning the gap.

The chain links TRBV7-2 to TRBJ2-7; D gene ambiguous. The CDR3 has 16 residues. The germline V and J ends were trimmed by 0 bases and 5 bases, with 17 bases remaining between them. CDR1 and CDR2 from the germline V gene are SGHTA and FQGNSA. CDR3 in DNA: TGTGCCAGCAGCTTAGCGTCTACAATCCCCGGCCACGAGCAGTACTTC. This encodes CASSLASTIPGHEQYF.

A word on this clonotype: Being one base from a much bigger clone, this may be a read error. The V and J genes are TRBV25-1 and TRBJ2-3; no reliable D call. CDR3 size: 13 residues. The V gene lost 4 bases and the J gene lost 1 base, with 6 bases spanning the gap. CDR1 and CDR2 (germline): MGHDK, SYGVNS. This CDR3 is CASSGKGTDTQYF. The CDR3 region has the DNA TGTGCCAGCAGTGGAAAGGGCACAGATACGCAGTATTTT.

This clonotype was seen repeatedly, ten times or more. V gene TRBV20-1 combines with J gene TRBJ1-2, with 7 bases fitting TRBD1. Unmatched junction bases numbered 6, after V lost 6 bases and J lost 5 bases. CDR3 length equals 12 residues. The germline gives CDR1 DFQATT, CDR2 SNEGSKA (reference sequence). DNA of the CDR3: TGCAGTGCGGAGACAGGGACGTATGGCTACACCTTC. It specifies CSAETGTYGYTF.

The chain combines TRBV7-9 with TRBJ2-5; D gene ambiguous. The V end was cut by 5 bases, the J end by 4 bases, with 14 bases between. Germline V lookup: CDR1 SEHNR, CDR2 FQNEAQ (reference sequence). This CDR3 has 14 residues. The CDR3 spells CASSPRREVETQYF. The CDR3 coding sequence is TGTGCCAGCAGCCCACGCCGAGAGGTAGAGACCCAGTACTTC.

This clonotype was seen a single time. The chain joins TRBV19 to TRBJ1-2; 9 bases are shared with TRBD1. This CDR3 has 16 amino acids. The V gene's germline CDR1 is LNHDA and CDR2 SQIVND (reference sequence). Trimming at V came to 6 bases and at J to 4 bases, leaving 12 bases not matched to a gene. The CDR3 spells CASSNLGQGTIYGYTF. CDR3 coding DNA: TGTGCCAGTAGCAACTTGGGACAGGGAACAATCTATGGCTACACCTTC.

The chain joins TRBV7-9 to TRBJ2-7; D unclear. The germline V gene encodes CDR1 SEHNR and CDR2 FQNEAQ (reference sequence). Trimming removed 3 bases from V and 3 bases from J, with 9 bases in between. The CDR3 sequence is 13 residues long. The CDR3 loop is CASSFRPFYEQYF. The CDR3 nucleotides are TGTGCCAGCAGCTTCCGGCCCTTCTACGAGCAGTACTTC. Complete variable domain (other parts from reference TRBV7-9 and TRBJ2-7): DTGVSQNPRHKITKRGQNVTFRCDPISEHNRLYWYRQTLGQGPEFLTYFQNEAQLEKSRLLSDRFSAERPKGSFSTLEIQRTEQGDSAMYLCASSFRPFYEQYFGPGTRLTVT.

This rearrangement joins TRBV6-5 to TRBJ2-1; 9 nucleotides align to TRBD1. Germline loops: CDR1 MNHEY, CDR2 SVGAGI. The V segment lost 1 base and the J segment 10 bases; nucleotides outside the gene matches: 11. CDR3 size: 16 residues. The CDR3 DNA reads as TGTGCCAGCAGTTACTTATCACAGGGGGCAATGAGGGAGCAGTTCTTC. Protein product: CASSYLSQGAMREQFF.

The chain uses TRBV9 and TRBJ2-1, with TRBD2 matching 9 bases. Germline CDR1 SGDLS, CDR2 YYNGEE. J lost 4 bases, V lost 0 bases, and 8 bases had no gene match. This CDR3 contains 17 residues. Here the CDR3 reads CASSVAPGGRAYNEQFF. Written as DNA, the CDR3 is TGTGCCAGCAGCGTAGCCCCTGGCGGGAGGGCGTACAATGAGCAGTTCTTC.

V and J are TRBV10-2 and TRBJ2-5; 8 bases are a match to TRBD2. The CDR3 length is 13 residues. The germline V gene has CDR1 WSHSY and CDR2 SAAADI. The trim removed 8 bases at V and 11 bases at J, leaving 13 bases unmatched. In nucleotides, the CDR3 is TGCGCCAGCGTCCGGGAGGGCCATTATGAGCAGTACTTC. Translated, it gives CASVREGHYEQYF.

The rearrangement links TRBV27 to TRBJ2-7; tentatively, D is TRBD1 (6 bases). This CDR3 is built from 15 residues. Germline CDR1 reads MNHEY; CDR2 reads SMNVEV (reference sequence). V was cut by 4 bases and J by 10 bases, with 23 bases left in between. The CDR3 DNA is TGTGCCAGCAGTTCGCGGACAGATCCTTGGGGGATTCAGTACTTC. It is translated as CASSSRTDPWGIQYF.

The chain recombines TRBV12-5 with TRBJ2-2; D is undetermined. The CDR3 is 13 amino acids. V shed 1 base and J shed 5 bases, with 5 bases lying between them. Germline V gives CDR1 LGHNT, CDR2 FRNRAP. This CDR3 is CASGLAYTGELFF. In DNA, the CDR3 is TGTGCTAGTGGTTTGGCATATACCGGGGAGCTGTTTTTT.

This clonotype appeared a few times. The chain couples TRBV4-1 to TRBJ1-1; D is ambiguous. CDR3 length: 16 residues. Trimming pared 1 base from V and 0 bases from J, leaving 12 bases between. CDR1 MGHRA and CDR2 YSYEKL come from the germline V gene. The CDR3 protein is CASSQGGLSMNTEAFF. The CDR3 nucleotides read TGCGCCAGCAGCCAAGGAGGGCTGTCTATGAACACTGAAGCTTTCTTT.

This clonotype was counted between two and nine times. The V call is TRBV9, the J call TRBJ2-3; TRBD2 is a possible D gene (6 bases). This CDR3 is built from 15 residues. V gave up 1 base and J gave up 2 bases, with 11 bases separating them. The V gene's germline CDR1 is SGDLS and CDR2 YYNGEE. In nucleotides, the CDR3 is TGTGCCAGCAGCGTAACTAGCTCGTACACAGATACGCAGTATTTT. Its translation: CASSVTSSYTDTQYF.

The chain recombines TRBV20-1 with TRBJ2-7, with D possibly being TRBD1 (6 bases). Between the trimmed V and J ends, which lost 4 bases and 1 base, there was a span of 14 bases. The CDR3 length is 14 residues. The germline V gene encodes CDR1 DFQATT and CDR2 SNEGSKA (reference sequence). CDR3 protein: CSATGTRRSYEQYF. The DNA for the CDR3 is TGCAGTGCTACCGGGACACGGAGATCCTACGAGCAGTACTTC.

Worth noting for this clonotype: A much bigger clone sits one base away, suggesting this may be a read error. V and J are TRBV28 and TRBJ2-1, with 12 bases that match TRBD2. Near its end, the DNA agrees better with TRBJ2-7, so the J call may be wrong. This CDR3 is built from 18 residues. Germline V CDR1 and CDR2: MDHEN, SYDVKM. CDR3 nucleotide sequence: TGTGCCAGCAGTCCGCTCGTTACTAGCGGGGGGCTCCCCTACGAGCAGTACTTC. Its protein product is CASSPLVTSGGLPYEQYF.

This clonotype was seen a handful of times. Being one base from a much bigger clone, this may be a read error. The chain uses TRBV6-4 and TRBJ1-1, with D maybe TRBD1 (5 bases). V was cut by 0 bases and J by 1 base, with 6 bases left in between. The CDR3 consists of 14 residues. Germline V CDR1 and CDR2: MRHNA, SNTAGT. CDR3 sequence (DNA): TGTGCCAGCAGTGACTCGAGGGGGAACACTGAAGCTTTCTTT. It specifies CASSDSRGNTEAFF.

The chain employs TRBV3-1 and TRBJ2-3, with no clear D. This CDR3 contains 15 residues. Germline V CDR1 and CDR2: LGHDT, YNNKEL (reference sequence). Trimming pared 4 bases from V and 7 bases from J, leaving 18 bases between. Here the CDR3 DNA reads TGTGCCAGCAGCCCCCCGGGCCTCCTCAGGTATACGCAGTATTTT. Translating it yields CASSPPGLLRYTQYF.

This clonotype was found a few times. V is TRBV11-2 and J is TRBJ2-5; 14 bases are shared with TRBD2. Trimming at V came to 4 bases and at J to 5 bases, leaving 3 bases not matched to a gene. Germline V CDR1 and CDR2: SGHAT, FQNNGV. This CDR3 contains 15 residues. Here the CDR3 DNA reads TGTGCCAGCAGCTCCCGACTAGCGGGGGGGGAGACCCAGTACTTC. It translates to CASSSRLAGGETQYF.

V is TRBV7-6 and J is TRBJ2-7, with 8 bases fitting TRBD2. The CDR3 contains 19 residues. V shed 0 bases, J shed 0 bases, and the junction held 13 bases outside the gene matches. Germline-derived CDR1 and CDR2 are SGHVS and FNYEAQ. The CDR3 nucleotides read TGTGCCAGCAGCTTAGCTTCCCAGCGGGGGACCCCATTCTCCTACGAGCAGTACTTC. It is translated as CASSLASQRGTPFSYEQYF.